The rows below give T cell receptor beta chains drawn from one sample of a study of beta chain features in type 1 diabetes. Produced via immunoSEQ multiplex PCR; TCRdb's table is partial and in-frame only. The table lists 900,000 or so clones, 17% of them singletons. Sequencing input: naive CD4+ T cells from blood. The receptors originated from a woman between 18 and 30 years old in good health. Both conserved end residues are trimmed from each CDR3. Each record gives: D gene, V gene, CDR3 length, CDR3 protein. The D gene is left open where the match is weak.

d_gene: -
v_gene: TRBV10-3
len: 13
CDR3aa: AIRGTLVGAYEQY

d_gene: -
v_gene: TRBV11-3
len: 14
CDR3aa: ASSPNAGGIYNEQF

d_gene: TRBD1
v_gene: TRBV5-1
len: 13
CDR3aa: ASRWWTGRNQPQH

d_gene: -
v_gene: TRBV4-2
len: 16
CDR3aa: ASSQVSGAGPAKNIQY

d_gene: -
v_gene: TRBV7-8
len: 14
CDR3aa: ASSRARQLSNQPQH

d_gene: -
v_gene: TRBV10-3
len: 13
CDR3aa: AISESDANTGELF

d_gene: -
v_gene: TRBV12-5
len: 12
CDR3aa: ATQKGPHTDTQY

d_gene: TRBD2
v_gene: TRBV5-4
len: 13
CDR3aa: ASSQGTSGAPEQY

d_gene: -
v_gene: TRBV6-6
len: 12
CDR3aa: ASSYGGHAYEQY

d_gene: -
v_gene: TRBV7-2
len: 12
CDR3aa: ASSLSPAIETQY

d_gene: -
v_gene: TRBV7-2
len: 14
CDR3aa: ASSLVGTTSGNTIY

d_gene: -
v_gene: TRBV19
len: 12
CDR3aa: ASSHREENYGYT

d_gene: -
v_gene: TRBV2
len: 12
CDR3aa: ASLLENLDIGYT

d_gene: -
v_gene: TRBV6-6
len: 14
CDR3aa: ASRSQAGTRFYEQY

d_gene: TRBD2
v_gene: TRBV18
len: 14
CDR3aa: ASSPAGLAGLDEQF

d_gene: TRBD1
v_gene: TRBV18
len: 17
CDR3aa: ASSPPNRGRFRSTDTQY

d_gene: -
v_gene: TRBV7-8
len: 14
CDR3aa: ASSLVSGSSSYEQY

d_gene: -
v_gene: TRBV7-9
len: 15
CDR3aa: ASSFPRAQGGDTEAF

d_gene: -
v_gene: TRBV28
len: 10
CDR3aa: ASGVGNTEAF

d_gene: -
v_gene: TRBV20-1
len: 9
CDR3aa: SARVWSEQF

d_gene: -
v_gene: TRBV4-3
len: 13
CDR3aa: ASSQDDRITGELF

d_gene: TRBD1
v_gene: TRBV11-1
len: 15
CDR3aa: ASSLFRLRQGNDEQY

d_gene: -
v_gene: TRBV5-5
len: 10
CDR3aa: ASSLGMETQY

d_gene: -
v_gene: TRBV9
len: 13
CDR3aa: ASSVGLAITDTQY

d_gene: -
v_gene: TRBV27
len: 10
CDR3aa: ATPSTPETQY

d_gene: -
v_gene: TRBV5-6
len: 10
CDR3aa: ASSRTNYEQY

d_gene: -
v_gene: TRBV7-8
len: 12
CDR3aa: ASSLVAVSYEQY

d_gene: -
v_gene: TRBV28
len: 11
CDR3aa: ASSSPGRSGYT

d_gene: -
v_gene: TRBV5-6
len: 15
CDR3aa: ASNPGPSFDFADTQY

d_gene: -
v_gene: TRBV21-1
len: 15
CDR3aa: ASSGVSGLAERHEQY

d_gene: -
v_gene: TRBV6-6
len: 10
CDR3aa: ASSPTSYEQY

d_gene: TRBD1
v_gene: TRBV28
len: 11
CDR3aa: ASTSLGGQPQH

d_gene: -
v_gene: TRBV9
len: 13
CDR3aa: ASSPLVGVGETQY

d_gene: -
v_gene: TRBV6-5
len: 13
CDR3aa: ASSYSATPNYGYT

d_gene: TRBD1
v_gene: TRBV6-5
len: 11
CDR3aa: ATRDRSADTQY

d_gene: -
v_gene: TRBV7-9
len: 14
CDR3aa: ASSPAPGGGTTEAF

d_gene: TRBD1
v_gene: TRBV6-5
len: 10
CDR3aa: ASRPTGGLTF

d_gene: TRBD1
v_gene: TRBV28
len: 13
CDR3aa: ASSIPGQGFNEQF

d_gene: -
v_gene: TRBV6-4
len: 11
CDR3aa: ASSQLGGNEQF

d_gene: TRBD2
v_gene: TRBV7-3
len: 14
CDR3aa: ASSLMGGRARNEQF

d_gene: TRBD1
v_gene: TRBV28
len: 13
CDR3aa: ASKTGAANTGELF

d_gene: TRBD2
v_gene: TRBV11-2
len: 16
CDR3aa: ASSIRLAGLSSYNEQF

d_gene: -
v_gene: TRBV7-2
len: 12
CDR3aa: ASSLAAGGYGYT